Listed below are T cell receptor beta chains from one sample, sequenced in a study of T cell responses to AZD1222 COVID-19 vaccine. Data came from immunoSEQ multiplex PCR; TCRdb stores just in-frame clones and leaves some out. The sample shows 40,000 to 60,000 clones, 70% to 90% of them seen only once. The sample was peripheral blood, taken 28 days after the second AZD1222 dose. The receptors derive from an adult who received the AZD1222 COVID-19 vaccine. Both conserved end residues are part of each CDR3. Fields, in order: V gene, J gene, CDR3 protein.

V gene: TRBV4-1; J gene: TRBJ1-3; CDR3 protein: CASSPIGNTIYF
V gene: TRBV9; J gene: TRBJ2-7; CDR3 protein: CASSPQGARGPEQYF
V gene: TRBV2; J gene: TRBJ1-1; CDR3 protein: CASSGPGRQAFF
V gene: TRBV29-1; J gene: TRBJ2-1; CDR3 protein: CSVEDDWNYNEQFF
V gene: TRBV5-1; J gene: TRBJ1-1; CDR3 protein: CASSLLASLLDTEAFF
V gene: TRBV7-3; J gene: TRBJ2-1; CDR3 protein: CASSLAGGWGNEQFF
V gene: TRBV10-3; J gene: TRBJ1-1; CDR3 protein: CAISAGGAGPTEAFF
V gene: TRBV7-9; J gene: TRBJ2-7; CDR3 protein: CASGGRGYEQYF
V gene: TRBV5-1; J gene: TRBJ2-5; CDR3 protein: CASSVDRGPQETQYF
V gene: TRBV6-5; J gene: TRBJ1-2; CDR3 protein: CASTDRESYGYTF
V gene: TRBV27; J gene: TRBJ1-3; CDR3 protein: CASSLMGTGNTIYF
V gene: TRBV11-1; J gene: TRBJ2-1; CDR3 protein: CASSLHRDTYNEQFF
V gene: TRBV4-2; J gene: TRBJ1-5; CDR3 protein: CASSQDPQHQLPQHF
V gene: TRBV11-2; J gene: TRBJ2-2; CDR3 protein: CASSLNFPGLAGAAGELFF
V gene: TRBV3-1/TRBV3-2; J gene: TRBJ2-5; CDR3 protein: CASSQDGLGLETQYF
V gene: TRBV6-1; J gene: TRBJ2-7; CDR3 protein: CASSGRLGLARYEQYF
V gene: TRBV9; J gene: TRBJ1-2; CDR3 protein: CASSPNSHGTGSGYTF
V gene: TRBV4-1; J gene: TRBJ2-7; CDR3 protein: CASSQGGTAGMDYEQYF
V gene: TRBV2; J gene: TRBJ2-7; CDR3 protein: CASDQDSRQQYF
V gene: TRBV6-5; J gene: TRBJ1-5; CDR3 protein: CASRSERYSNQPQHF
V gene: TRBV7-6; J gene: TRBJ2-1; CDR3 protein: CASSPNRDYYNEQFF
V gene: TRBV5-1; J gene: TRBJ1-5; CDR3 protein: CASSLEGGGGQPQHF
V gene: TRBV5-6; J gene: TRBJ1-1; CDR3 protein: CASSLVGSMNTEAFF
V gene: TRBV27; J gene: TRBJ1-1; CDR3 protein: CASSLSARNTEAFF
V gene: TRBV3-1/TRBV3-2; J gene: TRBJ2-7; CDR3 protein: CASSQDNQVRYEQYF
V gene: TRBV10-3; J gene: TRBJ2-7; CDR3 protein: CAISAGSSYEQYF
V gene: TRBV19; J gene: TRBJ1-1; CDR3 protein: CASSRDRGNTEAFF
V gene: TRBV11-2; J gene: TRBJ2-7; CDR3 protein: CASSFSGSWNNEQYF
V gene: TRBV7-2; J gene: TRBJ1-2; CDR3 protein: CASSLSPALGYGYTF
V gene: TRBV5-6; J gene: TRBJ2-3; CDR3 protein: CASSFRSFTDTQYF
V gene: TRBV11-1; J gene: TRBJ2-5; CDR3 protein: CASSFFGLGDGETQYF
V gene: TRBV7-2; J gene: TRBJ2-5; CDR3 protein: CASSLTSGQETQYF
V gene: TRBV30; J gene: TRBJ2-2; CDR3 protein: CAWTPDRGRTGELFF
V gene: TRBV5-1; J gene: TRBJ2-7; CDR3 protein: CASSLAHSDSFSYEQYF
V gene: TRBV15; J gene: TRBJ1-1; CDR3 protein: CATSEGGWVNTEAFF
V gene: TRBV5-4; J gene: TRBJ1-4; CDR3 protein: CASSFRAQGEKLFF
V gene: TRBV19; J gene: TRBJ2-6; CDR3 protein: CAAQERSGANVLTF
V gene: TRBV18; J gene: TRBJ1-1; CDR3 protein: CASSRPNTEAFF
V gene: TRBV11-2; J gene: TRBJ1-5; CDR3 protein: CAPPDPRDISNQPQHF
V gene: TRBV2; J gene: TRBJ1-1; CDR3 protein: CAETQGLDTEAFF
V gene: TRBV7-2; J gene: TRBJ1-5; CDR3 protein: CASSLRDRENQPQHF
V gene: TRBV19; J gene: TRBJ1-5; CDR3 protein: CASRSVSNQPQHF
V gene: TRBV24-1; J gene: TRBJ2-1; CDR3 protein: CATSRSGDSYNEQFF
V gene: TRBV5-4; J gene: TRBJ1-4; CDR3 protein: CASSLDPGQPNEKLFF
V gene: TRBV5-4; J gene: TRBJ2-1; CDR3 protein: CASSPELAGLYNEQFF
V gene: TRBV6-1; J gene: TRBJ2-6; CDR3 protein: CASSEVGWFPSGANVLTF
V gene: TRBV29-1; J gene: TRBJ1-4; CDR3 protein: CSVARAGNEKLFF
V gene: TRBV29-1; J gene: TRBJ2-6; CDR3 protein: CSVASNGANVLTF
V gene: TRBV6-5; J gene: TRBJ1-1; CDR3 protein: CASSYSMVHTSTEAFF
V gene: TRBV19; J gene: TRBJ1-1; CDR3 protein: CASSIGAGGAERNTEAFF
V gene: TRBV23-1; J gene: TRBJ2-1; CDR3 protein: CASSQGQGWNEQFF